The 19 T cell receptor beta chains below all came from one sample that was sequenced in a study of blood T cell repertoires in COVID-19. This table comes from immunoSEQ multiplex PCR, and its TCRdb copy is limited to in-frame clones, with some not included. The sample consists of 170,000 or so clones, about 88% of them appearing once. Sequencing was done on a sample of peripheral blood. Source of these receptors: a man between 35 and 55 years old with active or convalescent COVID-19.

This clone was seen a single time. This CDR3 reads CAISESDRAGLAGGFNTTDTQYF. CDR3 coding DNA: TGTGCCATCAGTGAGTCGGACCGGGCGGGACTAGCGGGGGGGTTTAACACCACAGATACGCAGTATTTT. The rearrangement links TRBV10-3 to TRBJ2-3, with 16 bases aligning to TRBD2. In germline, CDR1 is ENHRY, CDR2 SYGVKD. This CDR3 contains 23 residues. The ends lost 0 bases at V and 2 bases at J; junction bases unmatched: 17.

The CDR3 sequence: CASSLDTRGVNYGYTF. CDR3 DNA: TGCGCCAGCAGCTTAGATACTCGGGGGGTTAACTATGGCTACACCTTC. This chain links TRBV5-1 with TRBJ1-2, with a tentative D call TRBD1 (5 bases). CDR1 is SGHRS and CDR2 is YFSETQ in the germline V gene. The germline V and J ends were trimmed by 2 bases and 1 base, with 15 bases remaining between them. CDR3 length equals 16 residues.

The rearrangement links TRBV3-1 (or the pseudogene TRBV3-2) to TRBJ2-1; 14 bases are shared with TRBD2. The CDR3 extends over 14 amino acids. V lost 6 bases, J lost 5 bases, and 0 bases stayed unmatched. Germline CDR1 LGHDT, CDR2 YNNKEL (reference sequence). The CDR3 region is CASRTSGGDNEQFF. For the CDR3, the DNA is TGTGCCAGCAGGACTAGCGGGGGGGACAATGAGCAGTTCTTC.

The J gene is TRBJ1-2, the V gene TRBV5-1; maybe TRBD1 (5 bases). Between the trimmed V and J ends, which lost 7 bases and 7 bases, there was a span of 20 bases. Germline V gives CDR1 SGHRS, CDR2 YFSETQ. This CDR3 region has 14 residues. The CDR3 spells CASGTPRAPGGYTF. In DNA form, the CDR3 reads TGCGCCAGCGGCACCCCCAGGGCCCCCGGTGGCTACACCTTC.

V and J are TRBV28 and TRBJ1-5; D may be TRBD1 (5 bases). Trimming stripped 6 bases from V and 6 bases from J, with 27 bases between. The CDR3 has 18 amino acids. Germline V gene lookup returns CDR1 MDHEN and CDR2 SYDVKM. This CDR3 is CASRRRAGNSVAGQPQHF. The CDR3 DNA reads as TGTGCCAGCAGGCGGAGGGCAGGGAACTCGGTTGCAGGTCAGCCCCAGCATTTT.

V is TRBV4-2 and J is TRBJ2-5, with TRBD2 matching over 15 bases. The CDR3 is 17 amino acids. V gave up 3 bases and J gave up 4 bases; unmatched junction bases: 6. The germline V gene encodes CDR1 LGHNA and CDR2 YNFKEQ. The CDR3 DNA reads TGTGCCAGCAGCCAGACGGGACTAGCGGGGGGCCTAGAGACCCAGTACTTC. It specifies CASSQTGLAGGLETQYF.

The chain combines TRBV28 with TRBJ1-5, with 9 bases fitting TRBD1. V lost 2 bases and J lost 7; bases outside the gene matches: 3. The CDR3 spans 14 residues. CDR1 is MDHEN, CDR2 SYDVKM, per germline. The CDR3 DNA sequence: TGTGCCAGCAGTTTAGGACAGGGGCTACAGCCCCAGCATTTT. This translates into CASSLGQGLQPQHF.

The V call is TRBV4-1, the J call TRBJ2-3; D might be TRBD1 (6 bases). The V end lost 0 bases, the J end lost 4 bases, and 11 bases lay between the germline ends. The CDR3 totals 15 residues. Germline-derived CDR1 and CDR2 are MGHRA and YSYEKL. CDR3 nucleotides: TGCGCCAGCAGCCAAGAAGCAGGGGCGCCAGATACGCAGTATTTT. Encoded protein: CASSQEAGAPDTQYF.

The chain has TRBV28 and TRBJ2-2; 10 nucleotides align to TRBD1. Germline lookup yields CDR1 MDHEN and CDR2 SYDVKM. This CDR3 region has 16 residues. The V segment lost 5 bases and the J segment 1 base; nucleotides outside the gene matches: 4. This CDR3 reads CASSRQGAGNTGELFF. In nucleotides, the CDR3 is TGTGCCAGCAGTAGACAGGGGGCGGGGAACACCGGGGAGCTGTTTTTT. The full variable domain, with the rest looked up from reference TRBV28 and TRBJ2-2, is DVKVTQSSRYLVKRTGEKVFLECVQDMDHENMFWYRQDPGLGLRLIYFSYDVKMKEKGDIPEGYSVSREKKERFSLILESASTNQTSMYLCASSRQGAGNTGELFFGEGSRLTVL.

This chain links TRBV28 with TRBJ1-3, with no clear D. From germline, CDR1 is MDHEN and CDR2 SYDVKM. The CDR3 runs 15 residues. Trimming pared 4 bases from V and 0 bases from J, leaving 10 bases between. CDR3 DNA: TGTGCCAGCAGTTCCCACCTCAGCTCTGGAAACACCATATATTTT. It codes for CASSSHLSSGNTIYF.

The chain is built from TRBV7-9 and TRBJ2-1; the D is unclear. V was trimmed by 2 bases and J by 4 bases, leaving 6 bases between them. CDR1 and CDR2 from the germline V gene are SEHNR and FQNEAQ (reference sequence). The CDR3 contains 13 residues. The CDR3 loop reads CASSLNGYNEQFF. In DNA form, the CDR3 reads TGTGCCAGCAGCTTAAACGGGTACAATGAGCAGTTCTTC.

The count of this clone is one. The chain couples TRBV7-9 to TRBJ2-7, with 12 bases that match TRBD2. The germline V gene encodes CDR1 SEHNR and CDR2 FQNEAQ (reference sequence). The V gene end was trimmed by 5 bases and the J gene end by 2 bases; junction bases not matched to a gene: 4. This CDR3 region has 15 residues. The CDR3, as DNA: TGTGCCAGCAGCCCCTCTAGCGGGGGGGCCTACGAGCAGTACTTC. Protein: CASSPSSGGAYEQYF.

The chain links TRBV10-1 to TRBJ1-3; D is uncertain. Germline V gene lookup returns CDR1 WNHNN and CDR2 SYGVQD (reference sequence). Trimming removed 3 bases at V and 0 bases at J, with 6 bases between. The CDR3 runs to 14 residues. CDR3 nucleotide sequence: TGCGCCAGCAGTGACGGTAACTCTGGAAACACCATATATTTT. Encoded protein: CASSDGNSGNTIYF.

The chain couples TRBV24-1 to TRBJ2-1; D perhaps matches TRBD1 (6 bases). Trimming took 7 bases from V and 6 from J, leaving 12 bases between them. CDR1 is KGHDR, CDR2 SFDVKD, per germline. The CDR3 runs to 13 residues. The CDR3, as DNA: TGTGCCACCAGAATGGACAGTTCCAATGAGCAGTTCTTC. Amino acids: CATRMDSSNEQFF.

V gene TRBV7-6 combines with J gene TRBJ2-3; D ambiguous. Germline lookup yields CDR1 SGHVS and CDR2 FNYEAQ. This CDR3 spans 16 amino acids. V lost 5 bases and J lost 2, with 17 bases in between. In DNA form, the CDR3 reads TGTGCCAGCAGCCCGTCGACTCGTACCTCCACAGATACGCAGTATTTT. Translation gives CASSPSTRTSTDTQYF.

This clone was seen once. The chain couples TRBV19 to TRBJ1-1; D uncertain. This CDR3 comprises 14 residues. V lost 4 bases, J lost 0 bases, and 9 bases lay in between. Germline V gene lookup returns CDR1 LNHDA and CDR2 SQIVND (reference sequence). The CDR3 region is CASSTKRLNTEAFF. The CDR3 DNA reads TGTGCCAGTAGTACTAAGCGGCTGAACACTGAAGCTTTCTTT.

V gene TRBV2 combines with J gene TRBJ1-2; D not resolved. Germline lookup yields CDR1 SNHLY and CDR2 FYNNEI. Deletions cut 3 bases from V and 0 bases from J, with 11 bases between. The CDR3 spans 15 residues. The CDR3 region has the DNA TGTGCCAGCAGTGAGGCCAGGCGAGCTAACTATGGCTACACCTTC. Translated: CASSEARRANYGYTF.

The V gene is TRBV7-9, the J gene TRBJ1-6; perhaps TRBD1 as D (6 bases). Trimming pared 5 bases from V and 4 bases from J, leaving 12 bases between. There are 15 residues in the CDR3. CDR1 and CDR2 (germline): SEHNR, FQNEAQ (reference sequence). CDR3 sequence (DNA): TGTGCCAGCAGCACCTGGGACACTTATAATTCACCCCTCCACTTT. Translation: CASSTWDTYNSPLHF. Full variable domain (remainder filled in from reference TRBV7-9 and TRBJ1-6): DTGVSQNPRHKITKRGQNVTFRCDPISEHNRLYWYRQTLGQGPEFLTYFQNEAQLEKSRLLSDRFSAERPKGSFSTLEIQRTEQGDSAMYLCASSTWDTYNSPLHFGNGTRLTVT.

The chain carries TRBV7-9 and TRBJ2-3; a possible D gene is TRBD2 (6 bases). CDR3 size: 13 residues. V dropped 4 bases and J dropped 5 bases, with 10 bases sitting between them. Germline V gene data show CDR1 as SEHNR and CDR2 as FQNEAQ (reference sequence). The CDR3 DNA reads as TGTGCCAGCAGCTCAGCGGGCATAGATACGCAGTATTTT. Protein: CASSSAGIDTQYF.